This is a list of T cell receptor beta chains from one sample in a study of blood T cells in healthy people across ages. In TCRdb, the 5' RACE reads were re-called with MiXCR into one record per CDR3 protein. The data contain about 1 million distinct CDR3 sequences, 45% of them singletons. The sequenced sample was blood. The receptors originated from a woman aged 55-69 years in good health. Each CDR3 is given with its conserved first and last residue. Each record gives: J gene, D gene, clone size, V gene, CDR3 protein, CDR3 DNA. A D gene is named only where the DNA matches it firmly. Size values are once, few and many counts, or a class for expanded clones, and some rows have none.

j_gene: TRBJ2-1; d_gene: TRBD2; abundance: .; v_gene: TRBV7-8; CDR3aa: CASSPSGSPGEQFF; CDR3nt: TGTGCCAGCAGCCCGAGCGGGAGCCCGGGAGAGCAGTTCTTC
j_gene: TRBJ2-3; d_gene: .; abundance: few; v_gene: TRBV2; CDR3aa: CASTGGGPSDTQYF; CDR3nt: TGTGCCAGCACTGGCGGCGGACCGTCAGATACGCAGTATTTT
j_gene: TRBJ1-5; d_gene: TRBD1; abundance: few; v_gene: TRBV6-5; CDR3aa: CASRGTVSSNQPQHF; CDR3nt: TGTGCCAGCAGAGGGACAGTTTCTAGCAATCAGCCCCAGCATTTT
j_gene: TRBJ2-5; d_gene: TRBD1; abundance: once; v_gene: TRBV6-5; CDR3aa: CASSYSIDRVETQYF; CDR3nt: TGTGCCAGCAGTTACTCCATTGACAGGGTCGAGACCCAGTACTTC
j_gene: TRBJ2-3; d_gene: TRBD2; abundance: .; v_gene: TRBV20-1; CDR3aa: CSARRLAGGKDTQYF; CDR3nt: TGCAGTGCTAGGCGGCTAGCGGGAGGGAAAGATACGCAGTATTTT
j_gene: TRBJ2-1; d_gene: .; abundance: .; v_gene: TRBV10-3; CDR3aa: CAISSGSGNNEQFF; CDR3nt: TGTGCCATCAGCTCCGGGTCTGGGAACAATGAGCAGTTCTTC
j_gene: TRBJ2-1; d_gene: .; abundance: .; v_gene: TRBV7-9; CDR3aa: CASSLEVEGEQFF; CDR3nt: TGTGCCAGCAGCTTAGAGGTAGAAGGGGAGCAGTTCTTC
j_gene: TRBJ2-7; d_gene: .; abundance: .; v_gene: TRBV28; CDR3aa: CASSPWDRSYEQYF; CDR3nt: TGTGCCAGCAGTCCGTGGGACCGCTCCTACGAGCAGTACTTC
j_gene: TRBJ2-1; d_gene: .; abundance: once; v_gene: TRBV10-3; CDR3aa: CAISGLSNEQFF; CDR3nt: TGTGCCATCAGCGGACTGAGCAATGAGCAGTTCTTC
j_gene: TRBJ2-7; d_gene: TRBD1; abundance: .; v_gene: TRBV15; CDR3aa: CATSTDRGSVEQYF; CDR3nt: TGTGCCACCAGCACCGACAGGGGGTCCGTCGAGCAGTACTTC
j_gene: TRBJ1-2; d_gene: .; abundance: .; v_gene: TRBV6-5; CDR3aa: CATLGSGGAGYTF; CDR3nt: TGTGCCACTCTCGGGAGCGGGGGTGCCGGCTACACCTTC
j_gene: TRBJ2-3; d_gene: TRBD2; abundance: few; v_gene: TRBV27; CDR3aa: CASSLLTSGGTDTQYF; CDR3nt: TGTGCCAGCAGTTTACTGACTAGCGGAGGCACAGATACGCAGTATTTT
j_gene: TRBJ2-5; d_gene: .; abundance: .; v_gene: TRBV7-3; CDR3aa: CASSRSGKETQYF; CDR3nt: TGTGCCAGCAGCCGATCAGGGAAGGAGACCCAGTACTTC
j_gene: TRBJ2-7; d_gene: TRBD1; abundance: few; v_gene: TRBV27; CDR3aa: CASKTGTDSYEQYF; CDR3nt: TGTGCCAGCAAAACCGGGACAGACTCCTACGAGCAGTACTTC
j_gene: TRBJ2-7; d_gene: TRBD2; abundance: .; v_gene: TRBV7-9; CDR3aa: CASSKGAGVSYEQYF; CDR3nt: TGTGCCAGCAGCAAAGGAGCGGGAGTGTCCTACGAGCAGTACTTC
j_gene: TRBJ1-1; d_gene: .; abundance: few; v_gene: TRBV29-1; CDR3aa: CSVEPNGGGVAFF; CDR3nt: TGCAGCGTTGAGCCCAACGGGGGGGGTGTTGCTTTCTTT
j_gene: TRBJ2-3; d_gene: TRBD2; abundance: few; v_gene: TRBV13; CDR3aa: CASSFSGPSTDTQYF; CDR3nt: TGTGCCAGCAGCTTTAGCGGGCCTAGCACAGATACGCAGTATTTT
j_gene: TRBJ2-1; d_gene: TRBD2; abundance: .; v_gene: TRBV3-1; CDR3aa: CASSRRTSGRGYEQFF; CDR3nt: TGTGCCAGCAGCCGAAGGACTAGCGGGAGGGGGTATGAGCAGTTCTTC
j_gene: TRBJ2-3; d_gene: .; abundance: few; v_gene: TRBV7-2; CDR3aa: CASSPDGGSTDTQYF; CDR3nt: TGTGCCAGCAGCCCAGACGGAGGGTCCACAGATACGCAGTATTTT
j_gene: TRBJ2-1; d_gene: .; abundance: .; v_gene: TRBV27; CDR3aa: CASSSRPREFF; CDR3nt: TGTGCCAGCAGTTCACGTCCTCGAGAGTTCTTC
j_gene: TRBJ1-4; d_gene: TRBD1; abundance: .; v_gene: TRBV20-1; CDR3aa: CSAPQRTGQEKLFF; CDR3nt: TGCAGTGCTCCCCAAAGGACAGGGCAGGAAAAACTGTTTTTT
j_gene: TRBJ2-3; d_gene: TRBD2; abundance: .; v_gene: TRBV20-1; CDR3aa: CSARDRVTSVYTDTQYF; CDR3nt: TGCAGTGCTAGAGATCGCGTTACTAGCGTATACACAGATACGCAGTATTTT
j_gene: TRBJ2-7; d_gene: TRBD1; abundance: .; v_gene: TRBV6-5; CDR3aa: CASSTGVNEQYF; CDR3nt: TGTGCCAGCAGTACAGGGGTCAATGAGCAGTACTTC
j_gene: TRBJ2-1; d_gene: TRBD1; abundance: .; v_gene: TRBV20-1; CDR3aa: CSAYRDRGFPYNEQFF; CDR3nt: TGCAGTGCTTACCGGGACAGGGGCTTCCCCTACAATGAGCAGTTCTTC
j_gene: TRBJ1-6; d_gene: .; abundance: few; v_gene: TRBV3-1; CDR3aa: CASRRRRDGVSPLHF; CDR3nt: TGTGCCAGCAGGCGACGCCGGGACGGGGTTTCACCCCTCCACTTT
j_gene: TRBJ2-3; d_gene: .; abundance: .; v_gene: TRBV5-1; CDR3aa: CASSQNRDTSTDTQYF; CDR3nt: TGCGCCAGCAGCCAAAACCGGGACACTAGCACAGATACGCAGTATTTT
j_gene: TRBJ2-7; d_gene: TRBD1; abundance: .; v_gene: TRBV6-1; CDR3aa: CASSDRDRGRYEQYF; CDR3nt: TGTGCCAGCAGCGACCGGGACAGGGGTCGGTACGAGCAGTACTTC
j_gene: TRBJ1-2; d_gene: TRBD1; abundance: .; v_gene: TRBV30; CDR3aa: CAWNRGKNYGYTF; CDR3nt: TGTGCCTGGAACAGGGGTAAGAACTATGGCTACACCTTC
j_gene: TRBJ2-7; d_gene: TRBD2; abundance: .; v_gene: TRBV6-5; CDR3aa: CASSSWTSEISYEQYF; CDR3nt: TGTGCCAGCAGTTCCTGGACTAGCGAGATCTCCTACGAGCAGTACTTC
j_gene: TRBJ2-5; d_gene: .; abundance: few; v_gene: TRBV6-5; CDR3aa: CASSQLASRETQYF; CDR3nt: TGTGCCAGCAGTCAACTAGCATCCAGGGAGACCCAGTACTTC
j_gene: TRBJ1-2; d_gene: .; abundance: .; v_gene: TRBV6-1; CDR3aa: CASSASGDYGYTF; CDR3nt: TGTGCCAGCAGTGCCTCAGGAGACTATGGCTACACCTTC
j_gene: TRBJ2-3; d_gene: .; abundance: .; v_gene: TRBV27; CDR3aa: CASSPMSDTQYF; CDR3nt: TGTGCCAGCAGTCCTATGTCGGATACGCAGTATTTT
j_gene: TRBJ2-7; d_gene: .; abundance: .; v_gene: TRBV2; CDR3aa: CASSGHSPYEQYF; CDR3nt: TGTGCCAGCAGTGGGCACAGCCCCTACGAGCAGTACTTC